This entry lists 14 T cell receptor beta chains sequenced from one sample in a study of blood T cell repertoires in COVID-19. Clones were sequenced by immunoSEQ multiplex PCR, and TCRdb holds only the in-frame ones, with some missing. This table has approximately 480,000 clones, roughly 87% appearing once. Sequenced: peripheral blood. The receptor source for this set is a man aged 18 to 29 with COVID-19, enrolled during active disease.

The V call is TRBV7-3, the J call TRBJ2-3; 8 bases map to TRBD2. Germline V gene data show CDR1 as SGHTA and CDR2 as FQGTGA. The CDR3 length is 15 residues. The V segment lost 5 bases and the J segment 3 bases; nucleotides outside the gene matches: 7. The chain's CDR3 is CASSPGRGRTDTQYF. CDR3 in DNA: TGTGCCAGCAGCCCCGGGAGGGGTAGGACAGATACGCAGTATTTT.

V usage is TRBV9 and J usage is TRBJ2-3; 9 positions agree with TRBD2. J lost 6 bases, V lost 5 bases, and 7 bases had no gene match. CDR1 is SGDLS and CDR2 is YYNGEE in the germline V gene. The CDR3 has 14 amino acids. The CDR3 nucleotides read TGTGCCAGCAGGGCAGCGGGGGGTTTCGATACGCAGTATTTT. As protein: CASRAAGGFDTQYF.

This chain uses TRBV5-1 with TRBJ2-3; no definite D call. V shed 3 bases and J shed 6 bases, with 8 bases lying between them. The CDR3 loop spans 12 amino acids. From germline, CDR1 is SGHRS and CDR2 YFSETQ. CDR3 DNA: TGCGCCAGCAGCTCTAGTGGTGATACGCAGTATTTT. Translated: CASSSSGDTQYF.

The CDR3 DNA reads TGCAGCGTTGTCCCACTAGCGGGAGTCTACAATGAGCAGTTCTTC. Its translation: CSVVPLAGVYNEQFF. The chain combines TRBV29-1 with TRBJ2-1, with 11 bases identical to TRBD2. Germline V gene data show CDR1 as SQVTM and CDR2 as ANQGSEA. J was trimmed by 3 bases and V by 4 bases; bases with no gene match: 5. This CDR3 region has 15 residues.

This chain links TRBV18 with TRBJ1-5; TRBD1 matches at 8 bases. The V gene's germline CDR1 is KGHSH and CDR2 LQKENI. Trimming at V came to 4 bases and at J to 4 bases, leaving 3 bases not matched to a gene. The CDR3 consists of 14 residues. Written as DNA, the CDR3 is TGTGCCAGCTCACTGGGACAGGTAAATCAGCCCCAGCATTTT. It yields the protein CASSLGQVNQPQHF.

The rearrangement uses TRBV18 and TRBJ2-5, with 8 bases matching TRBD2. The CDR3 length is 16 residues. Germline V gene data show CDR1 as KGHSH and CDR2 as LQKENI. V was clipped by 4 bases and J by 4 bases; unmatched bases: 11. Here the CDR3 DNA reads TGTGCCAGCTCACACCAAACTAGCGGTCAAGGAGAGACCCAGTACTTC. It encodes CASSHQTSGQGETQYF.

The chain joins TRBV19 to TRBJ2-7; D may be TRBD1 (5 bases). This CDR3 has 15 amino acids. The V end lost 4 bases, the J end lost 2 bases, and 15 bases lay between the germline ends. Germline V gene data show CDR1 as LNHDA and CDR2 as SQIVND (reference sequence). The CDR3 loop is CASSKNSGHPYEQYF. The CDR3 DNA reads as TGTGCCAGTAGTAAAAACTCTGGACATCCCTACGAGCAGTACTTC.

V gene TRBV6-6 combines with J gene TRBJ2-3, with D unclear. The CDR3 totals 12 residues. The germline V and J ends were trimmed by 8 bases and 11 bases, with 17 bases remaining between them. The germline V gene encodes CDR1 MNHNY and CDR2 SVGAGI (reference sequence). The chain's CDR3 is CASGRRFNGQYF. CDR3 coding DNA: TGTGCCAGCGGTCGACGGTTTAATGGGCAGTATTTT.

CDR3 coding DNA: TGTGCCAGGAGTACCGGGACTAGCGGGAGGTGGGTGCCCTACGAGCAGTACTTC. Protein product: CARSTGTSGRWVPYEQYF. V and J are TRBV3-1 (or the pseudogene TRBV3-2) and TRBJ2-7, with 15 positions matching TRBD2. This CDR3 is 18 amino acids long. Trimming removed 9 bases from V and 2 bases from J; junction bases left unmatched: 14. Per germline, CDR1 LGHDT and CDR2 YNNKEL (reference sequence).

The chain joins TRBV11-3 to TRBJ2-1; D not resolved. The CDR3 loop spans 15 amino acids. V was cut by 2 bases and J by 0 bases, with 8 bases left in between. The germline V gene has CDR1 SGHNT and CDR2 YENEEA. CDR3 sequence reads: CASSLRRSSYNEQFF. DNA for the CDR3: TGTGCCAGCAGCTTACGCAGAAGCTCCTACAATGAGCAGTTCTTC.

The rearrangement links TRBV7-9 to TRBJ2-3, with 10 bases fitting TRBD2. The CDR3 consists of 18 residues. The V segment lost 0 bases and the J segment 5 bases; nucleotides outside the gene matches: 11. CDR1 is SEHNR, CDR2 FQNEAQ, per germline (reference sequence). The CDR3: CASSLAVSLAGVLDTQYF. The CDR3 nucleotides read TGTGCCAGCAGCTTAGCGGTTTCGCTAGCGGGAGTGCTAGATACGCAGTATTTT.

J is TRBJ2-3 and V is TRBV24-1; 14 positions match TRBD2. Germline CDR1 is KGHDR and CDR2 is SFDVKD. After removal of 4 bases from V and 5 bases from J, the junction contained 7 bases not matched to a gene. This CDR3 has 17 residues. CDR3 bases: TGTGCCACCAGTGACCAGACTAGCGGGGGGGCTAAAGATACGCAGTATTTT. It yields the protein CATSDQTSGGAKDTQYF.

In DNA, the CDR3 is TGCGCCAGCAGCTTGGAACACAGTTTGAACACTGAAGCTTTCTTT. Translation: CASSLEHSLNTEAFF. The chain uses TRBV5-1 and TRBJ1-1; no reliable D call. The CDR3 spans 15 residues. Trimming removed 0 bases from V and 0 bases from J, with 9 bases in between. CDR1 is SGHRS and CDR2 is YFSETQ in the germline V gene.

The V call is TRBV7-2, the J call TRBJ2-3; 8 bases line up with TRBD2. Germline V gene lookup returns CDR1 SGHTA and CDR2 FQGNSA. The CDR3 is 15 amino acids. Trimming took 2 bases from V and 4 from J; bases not matched to a gene: 5. CDR3 sequence reads: CASSLYGGASDTQYF. DNA of the CDR3: TGTGCCAGCAGCTTATACGGGGGGGCTTCAGATACGCAGTATTTT.